A selection of T cell receptor beta chains follows, all from one sample in a study of blood T cell repertoires in COVID-19. Profiled with immunoSEQ multiplex PCR; TCRdb holds only in-frame clones, not every one. The repertoire holds around 200,000 clones, with approximately 87% as singletons. The sequenced sample was peripheral blood. These receptors all stem from a man in his 70s with active or convalescent COVID-19. Both conserved end residues are part of each CDR3.

j_call v_call cdr3_aa
TRBJ2-5 TRBV7-2 CASSFTAEETQYF
TRBJ1-5 TRBV6-2/TRBV6-3 CASSYSRGTGQPQHF
TRBJ1-3 TRBV6-6 CASSYSENRGHDTIYF
TRBJ1-6 TRBV6-5 CASSRDRAHNSPLHF
TRBJ2-1 TRBV27 CASSLLAGGFYEQFF
TRBJ1-1 TRBV18 CASSPPGTGNTEAFF
TRBJ1-1 TRBV4-1 CASSIQGVDTEAFF
TRBJ1-4 TRBV4-3 CASSRRGQGGEKLFF
TRBJ1-5 TRBV28 CASSPSGGGNQPQHF
TRBJ2-7 TRBV6-5 CAHSRARGRPHEQYF
TRBJ1-1 TRBV3-1/TRBV3-2 CASSTGGTPAPEAFF
TRBJ1-2 TRBV27 CASRLTLGTGGLSGYTF
TRBJ1-1 TRBV11-2 CASRSSRQGRGTEAFF
TRBJ2-7 TRBV7-9 CASSLGRGLYEQYF
TRBJ1-1 TRBV9 CASSVAYRGMNTEAFF
TRBJ1-4 TRBV7-2 CASSLGVGGVWVF
TRBJ2-2 TRBV11-2 CASRFTSWDTGELFF
TRBJ1-4 TRBV28 CASSPGGGPNEKLFF
TRBJ1-1 TRBV15 CATSRGQRIMNTEAFF
TRBJ2-3 TRBV11-2 CASSPGLGVTQYF
TRBJ2-2 TRBV5-4 CASSTPGQDTGELFF
TRBJ2-1 TRBV19 CASRAGLAGYNEQFF
TRBJ2-1 TRBV5-1 CASSPNLAGESEQFF
TRBJ2-2 TRBV19 CASSTTGGNTGELFF
TRBJ2-7 TRBV19 CASSMIGDRGHEQYF
TRBJ2-5 TRBV6-1 CASSEARTAMSETQYF
TRBJ1-2 TRBV19 CASSSFAGIAYGYTF
TRBJ1-5 TRBV28 CASSLPQGAGGNQPQHF
TRBJ1-1 TRBV7-8 CASSAQGRLSREAFF
TRBJ2-3 TRBV5-4 CASSDIARGRGDTQYF
TRBJ2-1 TRBV25-1 CASSVASGGEYNEQFF
TRBJ2-1 TRBV3-1/TRBV3-2 CASSQVAGPYDEQFF
TRBJ1-3 TRBV6-1 CASSFDRGRGNTIYF
TRBJ2-1 TRBV20-1 CSASSGAHYNEQFF
TRBJ1-4 TRBV28 CASNSGTGNEKLFF
TRBJ2-7 TRBV18 CASSPGTGEYYEQYF
TRBJ1-1 TRBV11-2 CASTGALRDTEAFF
TRBJ2-5 TRBV28 CASSFDRGARETQYF
TRBJ2-5 TRBV9 CASSVAPSGSVTQYF
TRBJ1-2 TRBV6-5 CASRGQGEDGYTF
TRBJ2-1 TRBV28 CASSPWTSGSYNEQFF
TRBJ2-3 TRBV27 CASSLRGLATDTQYF
TRBJ2-2 TRBV11-3 CASSSRQGATGELFF
TRBJ1-1 TRBV19 CASSQQGAIMNTEAFF
TRBJ1-4 TRBV5-4 CASSHGGGSANEKLFF
TRBJ1-1 TRBV19 CASSTWPGGRTEAFF
TRBJ2-7 TRBV7-9 CASSLGGRLDYEQYF
TRBJ2-2 TRBV19 CASCRVQNTGELFF
TRBJ1-5 TRBV5-1 CASSSTGGGNQPQHF
TRBJ1-2 TRBV12-3/TRBV12-4 CASSTRTGYGYTF
TRBJ2-7 TRBV9 CASSTRGHGLAEQYF
TRBJ2-7 TRBV5-1 CASSPQGQVKTYEQYF
TRBJ2-3 TRBV7-2 CASSSGVPGTDTQYF
TRBJ2-3 TRBV11-2 CASSPAGLAGGTDTQYF
TRBJ1-6 TRBV18 CASSPSQGALGNSPLHF